Listed here are 30 T cell receptor beta chains from one sample, sequenced in a study of shared clonotypes between healthy human individuals. Sequencing was performed with immunoSEQ multiplex PCR; in TCRdb, only in-frame clones are kept and a portion is missing. The table shows roughly 2,300,000 clones, with around 90% occurring only once. Sample: naive CD4+ T cells from PBMCs. Subset defined: CD45RA+ positively selected. The origin of the receptors is a man between 18 and 35 years old in good health. Some clones in this sample may be carry-over from other donors' samples.

The V and J genes are TRBV7-3 and TRBJ2-2; D is unresolved. Germline CDR1 SGHTA, CDR2 FQGTGA. The germline V and J ends were trimmed by 2 bases and 3 bases, with 4 bases remaining between them. CDR3 length: 13 residues. The chain's CDR3 is CASSLLYTGELFF. DNA of the CDR3: TGTGCCAGCAGCTTACTGTACACCGGGGAGCTGTTTTTT.

The rearrangement uses TRBV6-6 and TRBJ2-5; 8 bases are shared with TRBD2. Germline trimming cut 7 bases from V and 5 bases from J; bases unmatched to any gene: 6. Germline V gene sequence: CDR1 MNHNY, CDR2 SVGAGI (reference sequence). The CDR3 sequence is 13 residues long. CDR3 DNA sequence: TGTGCCAGCAAAAGAAGCGGGAGTGAGACCCAGTACTTC. It is translated as CASKRSGSETQYF.

The V gene is TRBV5-4, the J gene TRBJ2-3, with 14 bases matching TRBD2. Per germline, CDR1 SGHNT and CDR2 YYREEE (reference sequence). V was pared by 2 bases and J by 6 bases, with 5 bases of the junction left unmatched. CDR3 length: 16 amino acids. CDR3 coding DNA: TGTGCCAGCAGCTTCGGGACTAGCGGGAGCGGCGATACGCAGTATTTT. It encodes CASSFGTSGSGDTQYF.

The gene calls are TRBV5-4 and TRBJ2-5; D assignment may be TRBD1 or TRBD2 (6 bases each). The CDR3 covers 14 residues. Germline V gives CDR1 SGHNT, CDR2 YYREEE (reference sequence). V was pared by 0 bases and J by 4 bases, with 10 bases between. CDR3 in amino acids: CASSLEGGRETQYF. The DNA for the CDR3 is TGTGCCAGCAGCTTGGAGGGGGGCCGAGAGACCCAGTACTTC.

This chain connects TRBV6-6 to TRBJ2-4; tentative D call: TRBD1 (6 bases). CDR3 length equals 12 residues. V was cut by 6 bases and J by 15 bases, with 18 bases left in between. Germline V gene data show CDR1 as MNHNY and CDR2 as SVGAGI (reference sequence). CDR3 loop: CASSLDRTLLYF. The DNA for the CDR3 is TGTGCCAGCAGCTTAGACAGGACTCTACTGTACTTC.

The chain joins TRBV28 to TRBJ1-2; D call uncertain. The CDR3 totals 11 residues. Germline V lookup: CDR1 MDHEN, CDR2 SYDVKM. The V end was cut by 8 bases, the J end by 7 bases, with 11 bases between. The CDR3 DNA is TGTGCCAGCCAGGAGGTTCTTGGCTACACCTTC. Translation gives CASQEVLGYTF.

This chain connects TRBV5-1 to TRBJ2-1; D unclear. V dropped 4 bases and J dropped 1 base, with 12 bases sitting between them. This CDR3 is built from 15 residues. The V gene's germline CDR1 is SGHRS and CDR2 YFSETQ. As DNA, the CDR3 is TGCGCCAGCAGCCTAAGGACCGATTCCTACAATGAGCAGTTCTTC. Translating gives CASSLRTDSYNEQFF.

The V call is TRBV2, the J call TRBJ1-2, with a possible D match to TRBD1 (5 bases). Germline values: CDR1 SNHLY, CDR2 FYNNEI. V shed 6 bases and J shed 2 bases, with 13 bases lying between them. This CDR3 spans 14 amino acids. Here the CDR3 DNA reads TGTGCCAGCAGCCAGCCGGACACAAACTATGGCTACACCTTC. Its translation: CASSQPDTNYGYTF.

V and J are TRBV5-4 and TRBJ2-7, with D perhaps TRBD2 (5 bases). The ends were cut back, 5 bases at V and 4 bases at J, with 13 bases in the middle. CDR1 SGHNT and CDR2 YYREEE come from the germline V gene (reference sequence). CDR3 length equals 13 residues. CDR3 residues: CASRLASSYEQYF. The DNA of the CDR3 is TGTGCCAGCAGACTGGCTAGCAGTTACGAGCAGTACTTC.

This chain joins TRBV28 and TRBJ1-5, with 7 bases lining up with TRBD1. This CDR3 is 12 amino acids long. With 4 bases clipped from V and 9 bases from J, the junction kept 3 bases outside the gene matches. In germline, CDR1 is MDHEN, CDR2 SYDVKM. The CDR3 bases are TGTGCCAGCAGTTACAGGGGCTCGCCCCAGCATTTT. This gives the protein CASSYRGSPQHF.

About this clone: Other DNA sequences in this sample translate to the same CDR3. The chain joins TRBV5-1 to TRBJ2-7, with D hard to call. Germline V gives CDR1 SGHRS, CDR2 YFSETQ. The CDR3 spans 14 residues. Trimming took 0 bases from V and 4 from J, leaving 11 bases between them. In DNA, the CDR3 is TGCGCCAGCAGCTTGGCCGCCGCTAGATACGAGCAGTACTTC. Translating gives CASSLAAARYEQYF.

This chain links TRBV11-2 with TRBJ1-3; no clear D. V shed 5 bases and J shed 0 bases, with 11 bases lying between them. This CDR3 contains 15 residues. CDR1 and CDR2 (germline): SGHAT, FQNNGV. The CDR3 nucleotides read TGTGCCAGCAGCACGACCGCAAACTCTGGAAACACCATATATTTT. Translation: CASSTTANSGNTIYF.

This chain joins TRBV11-2 and TRBJ2-7, with unresolved D. There are 13 residues in the CDR3. Trimming stripped 3 bases from V and 4 bases from J, with 10 bases between. Germline loops: CDR1 SGHAT, CDR2 FQNNGV. CDR3 sequence reads: CASSFSQLYEQYF. In DNA, the CDR3 is TGTGCCAGCAGCTTCAGCCAACTTTACGAGCAGTACTTC.

The chain is built from TRBV5-1 and TRBJ1-6; perhaps TRBD1 as D (5 bases). V was cut by 1 base and J by 10 bases, with 9 bases left in between. Germline CDR1 reads SGHRS; CDR2 reads YFSETQ. The CDR3 is 13 amino acids. The CDR3 is CASSLSRESPLHF. The CDR3 DNA follows: TGCGCCAGCAGCTTGTCCAGGGAGTCACCCCTCCACTTT.

This clone was seen only once. The chain carries TRBV6-1 and TRBJ2-7, with a tentative D call TRBD1 (6 bases). The CDR3 contains 14 residues. The V end lost 6 bases, the J end lost 2 bases, and 14 bases lay between the germline ends. CDR1 is MNHNS and CDR2 is SASEGT in the germline V gene. The CDR3 sequence is CASRRARGAYEQYF. CDR3 DNA: TGTGCCAGCAGACGGGCCAGGGGAGCCTACGAGCAGTACTTC.

The rearrangement joins TRBV6-6 to TRBJ2-1; possibly TRBD2 for D (6 bases). This CDR3 has 13 amino acids. Per germline, CDR1 MNHNY and CDR2 SVGAGI (reference sequence). Trimming pared 6 bases from V and 8 bases from J, leaving 14 bases between. CDR3 DNA: TGTGCCAGCAGCCGCGAACGGGGGTATGAGCAGTTCTTC. As protein: CASSRERGYEQFF.

This chain links TRBV6-5 with TRBJ2-5; weak D call: TRBD2 (5 bases). The CDR3 has 14 residues. V lost 5 bases and J 5 bases, leaving 15 bases between the germline ends. Germline assignment: CDR1 MNHEY and CDR2 SVGAGI. The chain's CDR3 is CASSRTRPGETQYF. In nucleotides, the CDR3 is TGTGCCAGCAGTCGAACGCGCCCGGGGGAGACCCAGTACTTC.

This clone was seen a few times. The rearrangement joins TRBV2 to TRBJ1-2; D gene unclear. This CDR3 spans 14 amino acids. Germline V CDR1 and CDR2: SNHLY, FYNNEI. The V end was cut by 2 bases, the J end by 4 bases, with 11 bases between. The CDR3 DNA sequence: TGTGCCAGCAGTGAACGGACGCGGGGCTATGGCTACACCTTC. Protein product: CASSERTRGYGYTF.

The CDR3 sequence: CASRRRSAGALFYEQYF. The CDR3 region has the DNA TGTGCCAGCAGGCGCCGGTCGGCAGGGGCACTCTTCTACGAGCAGTACTTC. This sequence joins TRBV28 and TRBJ2-7; possibly TRBD1 for D (6 bases). The CDR3 consists of 17 residues. V was cut by 6 bases and J by 3 bases, with 24 bases left in between. Germline V gene sequence: CDR1 MDHEN, CDR2 SYDVKM. The full variable domain, completed using reference TRBV28 and TRBJ2-7, is DVKVTQSSRYLVKRTGEKVFLECVQDMDHENMFWYRQDPGLGLRLIYFSYDVKMKEKGDIPEGYSVSREKKERFSLILESASTNQTSMYLCASRRRSAGALFYEQYFGPGTRLTVT.

The V gene is TRBV9, the J gene TRBJ2-7; no reliable D call. Germline CDR1 reads SGDLS; CDR2 reads YYNGEE. The CDR3 runs to 15 residues. V lost 4 bases and J lost 0, with 14 bases in between. The DNA for the CDR3 is TGTGCCAGCAGCCAAGGGCCACACACCTCCTACGAGCAGTACTTC. Its protein product is CASSQGPHTSYEQYF.

This clone occurred once. The chain joins TRBV25-1 to TRBJ1-6; D is perhaps TRBD1 (5 bases). Trimming shortened V by 0 bases and J by 14 bases, and 26 bases separated the two germline ends. From germline, CDR1 is MGHDK and CDR2 SYGVNS. The CDR3 is 18 amino acids. As DNA, the CDR3 is TGTGCCAGCAGTGAATATAAGGGCGACACAGGAGCCCGCACAACCCTCCACTTT. This encodes CASSEYKGDTGARTTLHF.

The chain couples TRBV9 to TRBJ1-3; a weak D match, TRBD1 (6 bases). The germline V and J ends were trimmed by 6 bases and 0 bases, with 13 bases remaining between them. CDR1 and CDR2 from the germline V gene are SGDLS and YYNGEE. The CDR3 sequence is 15 residues long. CDR3 amino acids: CASNARGHSGNTIYF. CDR3 sequence (DNA): TGTGCCAGCAACGCCAGGGGACACTCTGGAAACACCATATATTTT.

The chain employs TRBV5-5 and TRBJ2-7; the match to TRBD1 covers 10 bases. CDR3 size: 15 residues. The germline gives CDR1 SGHKS, CDR2 YYEKEE (reference sequence). The J segment lost 6 bases and the V segment lost 4 bases, leaving 10 bases of the junction unmatched. CDR3 in amino acids: CASSLIPGQGTEQYF. CDR3 in DNA: TGTGCCAGCAGCCTCATTCCGGGACAGGGGACCGAGCAGTACTTC.

This chain links TRBV9 with TRBJ2-5; 11 bases are a match to TRBD1. Trimming took 2 bases from V and 5 from J; bases not matched to a gene: 2. Germline CDR1 and CDR2: SGDLS and YYNGEE. This CDR3 comprises 14 residues. The CDR3 nucleotides read TGTGCCAGCAGCGTGGACAGGGGGCTCGAGACCCAGTACTTC. This translates into CASSVDRGLETQYF.

The chain combines TRBV5-1 with TRBJ2-1, with TRBD1 as a possible D gene (5 bases). The germline V gene has CDR1 SGHRS and CDR2 YFSETQ. The CDR3 is 14 residues long. The V end lost 0 bases, the J end lost 5 bases, and 9 bases lay between the germline ends. The CDR3 here is CASSLEGSHNEQFF. The CDR3 nucleotides are TGCGCCAGCAGCTTGGAGGGGTCCCACAATGAGCAGTTCTTC.

J is TRBJ2-7 and V is TRBV7-9; 11 positions agree with TRBD2. Losses at the gene ends were 5 bases for V and 3 bases for J; bases not matched to a gene: 9. CDR1 is SEHNR and CDR2 is FQNEAQ in the germline V gene (reference sequence). This CDR3 is 16 amino acids long. CDR3 loop: CASSPLGGTSGYEQYF. CDR3 nucleotides: TGTGCCAGCAGCCCCTTAGGTGGGACTAGCGGCTACGAGCAGTACTTC.

This chain uses TRBV9 with TRBJ2-3; 7 bases are shared with TRBD2. Germline V gene sequence: CDR1 SGDLS, CDR2 YYNGEE. V was clipped by 4 bases and J by 4 bases; unmatched bases: 9. The CDR3 contains 15 residues. The chain's CDR3 is CASSKSGVSADTQYF. In DNA form, the CDR3 reads TGTGCCAGCAGCAAAAGCGGGGTTAGTGCAGATACGCAGTATTTT.

The J gene is TRBJ2-7, the V gene TRBV10-2; TRBD2 is a possible D gene (7 bases). CDR1 is WSHSY and CDR2 is SAAADI in the germline V gene. This CDR3 region has 16 residues. The ends were cut back, 5 bases at V and 0 bases at J, with 17 bases in the middle. CDR3 nucleotide sequence: TGCGCCAGCAGTCCCGTGGGGGGCGGGAGCTCCTACGAGCAGTACTTC. Translation gives CASSPVGGGSSYEQYF.

This clone was counted once. The chain is built from TRBV2 and TRBJ1-2, with 8 positions matching TRBD1. With 6 bases clipped from V and 3 bases from J, the junction kept 9 bases outside the gene matches. The CDR3 is 15 amino acids. Germline CDR1 reads SNHLY; CDR2 reads FYNNEI. The DNA of the CDR3 is TGTGCCAGCAGGGGGACAGGTGGGAATGACTATGGCTACACCTTC. Protein: CASRGTGGNDYGYTF.

The V and J genes are TRBV20-1 and TRBJ2-7; tentative D call: TRBD2 (5 bases). This CDR3 spans 10 amino acids. Germline CDR1 and CDR2: DFQATT and SNEGSKA (reference sequence). The V gene lost 6 bases and the J gene lost 7 bases, with 10 bases spanning the gap. CDR3 sequence (DNA): TGCAGTGCCCCCGAGCGGGAGCAGTACTTC. Residues: CSAPEREQYF.